This T cell receptor (beta chain) was captured in a study of blood T cell repertoires in COVID-19. On the study more broadly: Sample material is recorded as cDNA or gDNA derived from T cells, B-cell-depleted T cells, or PBMCs.

Participants reported their clinical history, and cohort assignment relied on those reports. CDR1 MNHEY and CDR2 SMNVEV come from the germline V gene (reference sequence). CDR3 length: 15 amino acids. V was pared by 3 bases and J by 9 bases, with 6 bases of the junction left unmatched. Clones were read by immunoSEQ multiplex PCR, and TCRdb kept only the in-frame ones, dropping some. The sample carries more than 250,000 clones, more than 70% recorded once. The chain uses TRBV27 and TRBJ2-1; 12 nucleotides align to TRBD2. Sequencing used PBMCs or T cells enriched from blood (not recorded which). The receptor was derived from a woman in her 40s with acute COVID-19. The CDR3 region has the DNA TGTGCCAGCAGTTTTTGGGCTAGCGGGAGGGGTGAGCAGTTCTTC. It specifies CASSFWASGRGEQFF.